This TCR beta chain was documented in a study of shared clonotypes between healthy human individuals. Per germline, CDR1 SGHRS and CDR2 YFSETQ. V was cut by 5 bases and J by 1 base, with 16 bases left in between. The length of the CDR3 is 16 residues. Assay used: immunoSEQ multiplex PCR; TCRdb lists only in-frame clones, some missing. The sample records about 1.1 million clones, 77% being singletons. This clonotype was sampled from a man between 18 and 29 years old in good health. Some clones in this sample may be carry-over from other donors' samples. J is TRBJ2-4 and V is TRBV5-1, with D possibly being TRBD1 (7 bases). The sample comprised memory CD4+ T cells from PBMCs. The subset was: CD45RA-negative fraction. CDR3 in DNA: TGCGCCAGCAGTCGTGGAGGGGGCGAGGCCAAAAACATTCAGTACTTC. Amino acids: CASSRGGGEAKNIQYF.